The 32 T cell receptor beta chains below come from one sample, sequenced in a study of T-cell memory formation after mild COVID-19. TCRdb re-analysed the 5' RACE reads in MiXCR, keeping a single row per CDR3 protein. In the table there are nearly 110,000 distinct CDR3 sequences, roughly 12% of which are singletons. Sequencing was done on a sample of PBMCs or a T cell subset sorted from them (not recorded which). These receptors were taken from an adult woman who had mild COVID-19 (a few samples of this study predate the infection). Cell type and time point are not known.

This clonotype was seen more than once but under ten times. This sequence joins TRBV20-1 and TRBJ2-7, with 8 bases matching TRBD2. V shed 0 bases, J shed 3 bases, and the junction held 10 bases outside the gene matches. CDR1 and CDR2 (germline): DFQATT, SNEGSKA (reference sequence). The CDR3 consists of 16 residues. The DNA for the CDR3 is TGCAGTGCTAGAGATCCGGGGGGGTCGGGAATCTACGAGCAGTACTTC. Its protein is CSARDPGGSGIYEQYF.

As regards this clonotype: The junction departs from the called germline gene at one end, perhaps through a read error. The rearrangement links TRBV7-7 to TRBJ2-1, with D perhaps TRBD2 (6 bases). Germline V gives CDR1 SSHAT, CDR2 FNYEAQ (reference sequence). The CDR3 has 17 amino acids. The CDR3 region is CASSLVLDLALYNEQFF. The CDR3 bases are TGTGCTAGCAGCTTAGTGTTGGATCTAGCGTTATACAATGAGCAGTTCTTC. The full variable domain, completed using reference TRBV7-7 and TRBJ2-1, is GAGVSQSPRYKVTKRGQDVTLRCDPISSHATLYWYQQALGQGPEFLTYFNYEAQPDKSGLPSDRFSAERPEGSISTLTIQRTEQRDSAMYRCASSLVLDLALYNEQFFGPGTRLTVL.

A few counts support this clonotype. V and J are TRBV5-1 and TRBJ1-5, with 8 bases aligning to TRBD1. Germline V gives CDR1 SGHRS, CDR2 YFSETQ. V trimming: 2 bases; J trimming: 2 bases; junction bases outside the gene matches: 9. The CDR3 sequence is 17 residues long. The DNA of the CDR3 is TGCGCCAGCAGCTTAGAACCCGGGACAGGAGGCAATCAGCCCCAGCATTTT. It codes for CASSLEPGTGGNQPQHF.

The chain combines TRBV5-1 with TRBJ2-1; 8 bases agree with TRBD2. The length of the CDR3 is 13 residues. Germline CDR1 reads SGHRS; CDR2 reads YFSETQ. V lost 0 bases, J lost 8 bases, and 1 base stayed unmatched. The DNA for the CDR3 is TGCGCCAGCAGCTTGGCGGGAGGGCATGAGCAGTTCTTC. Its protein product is CASSLAGGHEQFF.

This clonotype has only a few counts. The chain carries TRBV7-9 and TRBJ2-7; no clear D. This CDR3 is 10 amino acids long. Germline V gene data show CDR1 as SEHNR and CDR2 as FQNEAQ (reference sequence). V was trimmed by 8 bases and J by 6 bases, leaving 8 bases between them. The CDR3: CASGVGEQYF. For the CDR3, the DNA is TGTGCCAGCGGCGTGGGCGAGCAGTACTTC.

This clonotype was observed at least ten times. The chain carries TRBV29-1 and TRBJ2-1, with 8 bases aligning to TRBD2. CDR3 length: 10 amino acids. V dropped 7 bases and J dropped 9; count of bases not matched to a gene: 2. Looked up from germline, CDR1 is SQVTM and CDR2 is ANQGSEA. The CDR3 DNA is TGCAGCGCGGGGGGGATTGAGCAGTTCTTC. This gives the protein CSAGGIEQFF.

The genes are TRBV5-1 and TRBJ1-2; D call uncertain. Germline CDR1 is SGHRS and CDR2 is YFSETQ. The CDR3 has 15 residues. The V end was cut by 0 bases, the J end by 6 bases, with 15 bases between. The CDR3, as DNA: TGCGCCAGCAGCTTGGATCTCCGGGGAGGAGATGGCTACACCTTC. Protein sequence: CASSLDLRGGDGYTF.

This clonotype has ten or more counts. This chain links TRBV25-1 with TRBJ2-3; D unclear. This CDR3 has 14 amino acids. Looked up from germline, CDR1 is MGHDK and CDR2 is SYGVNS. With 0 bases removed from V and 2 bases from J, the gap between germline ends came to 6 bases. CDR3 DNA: TGTGCCAGCAGTGAATATGCGCTCACAGATACGCAGTATTTT. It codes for CASSEYALTDTQYF.

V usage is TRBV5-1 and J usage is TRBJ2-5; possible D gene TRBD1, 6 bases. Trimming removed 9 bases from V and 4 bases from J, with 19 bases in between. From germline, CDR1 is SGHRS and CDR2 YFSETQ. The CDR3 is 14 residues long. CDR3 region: CATVTQGPVETQYF. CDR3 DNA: TGCGCCACCGTTACACAGGGACCGGTAGAGACCCAGTACTTC.

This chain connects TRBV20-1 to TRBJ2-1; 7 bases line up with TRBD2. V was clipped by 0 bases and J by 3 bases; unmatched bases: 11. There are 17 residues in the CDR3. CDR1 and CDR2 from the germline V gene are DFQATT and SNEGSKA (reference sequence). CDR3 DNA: TGCAGTGCTAGAGATAGAACCGGGGGGAGATACTACAATGAGCAGTTCTTC. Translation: CSARDRTGGRYYNEQFF.

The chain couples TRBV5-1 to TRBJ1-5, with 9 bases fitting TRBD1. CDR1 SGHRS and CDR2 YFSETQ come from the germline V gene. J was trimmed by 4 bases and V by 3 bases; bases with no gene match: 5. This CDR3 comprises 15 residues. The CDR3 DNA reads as TGCGCCAGCAGCTCGGGACAGGGCGATAATCAGCCCCAGCATTTT. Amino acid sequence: CASSSGQGDNQPQHF.

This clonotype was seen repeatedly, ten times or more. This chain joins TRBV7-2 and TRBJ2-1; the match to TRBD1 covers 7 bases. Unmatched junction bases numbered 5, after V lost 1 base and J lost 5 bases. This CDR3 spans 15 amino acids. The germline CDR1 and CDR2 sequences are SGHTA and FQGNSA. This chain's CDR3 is CASSLGGQTHNEQFF. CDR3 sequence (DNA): TGTGCCAGCAGCTTAGGGGGACAGACACACAATGAGCAGTTCTTC.

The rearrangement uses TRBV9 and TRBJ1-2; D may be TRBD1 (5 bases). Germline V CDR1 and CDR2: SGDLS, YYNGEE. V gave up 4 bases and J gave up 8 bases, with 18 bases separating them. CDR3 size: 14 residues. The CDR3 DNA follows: TGTGCCAGCAGCCCCCACGGGGCCAGCTGGGGCTACACCTTC. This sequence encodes CASSPHGASWGYTF.

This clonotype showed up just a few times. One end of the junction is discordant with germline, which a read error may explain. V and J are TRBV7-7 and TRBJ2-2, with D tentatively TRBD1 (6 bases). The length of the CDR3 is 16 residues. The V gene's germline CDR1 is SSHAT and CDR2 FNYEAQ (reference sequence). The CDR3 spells CASSLPTGPNTGELFF. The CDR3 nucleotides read TGTGCTAGCAGCTTACCGACAGGCCCGAACACCGGGGAGCTGTTTTTT.

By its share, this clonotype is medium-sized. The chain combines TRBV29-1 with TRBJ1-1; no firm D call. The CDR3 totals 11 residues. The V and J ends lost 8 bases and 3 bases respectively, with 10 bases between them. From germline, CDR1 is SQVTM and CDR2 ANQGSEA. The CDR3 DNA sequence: TGCAGCCCGGGTGGTTACACTGAAGCTTTCTTT. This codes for CSPGGYTEAFF.

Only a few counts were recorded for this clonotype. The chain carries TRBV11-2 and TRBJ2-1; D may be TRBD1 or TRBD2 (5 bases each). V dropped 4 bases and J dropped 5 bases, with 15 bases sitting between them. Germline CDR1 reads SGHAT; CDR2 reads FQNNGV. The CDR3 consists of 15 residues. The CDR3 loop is CASSYMPGPNNEQFF. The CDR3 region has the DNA TGTGCCAGCAGCTACATGCCGGGACCAAACAATGAGCAGTTCTTC.

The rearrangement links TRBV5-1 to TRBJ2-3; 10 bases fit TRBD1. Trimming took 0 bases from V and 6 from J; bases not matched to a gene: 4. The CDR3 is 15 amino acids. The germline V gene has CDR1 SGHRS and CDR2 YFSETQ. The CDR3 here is CASSLEGQGSDTQYF. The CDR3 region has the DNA TGCGCCAGCAGCTTGGAGGGACAGGGGAGTGATACGCAGTATTTT.

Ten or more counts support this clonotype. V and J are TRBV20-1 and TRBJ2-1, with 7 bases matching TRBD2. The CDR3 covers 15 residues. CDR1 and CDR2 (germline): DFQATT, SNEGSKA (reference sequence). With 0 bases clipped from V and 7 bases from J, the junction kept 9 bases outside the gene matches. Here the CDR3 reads CSARDLASGINEQFF. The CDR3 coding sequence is TGCAGTGCTAGAGATCTGGCTAGCGGTATAAATGAGCAGTTCTTC.

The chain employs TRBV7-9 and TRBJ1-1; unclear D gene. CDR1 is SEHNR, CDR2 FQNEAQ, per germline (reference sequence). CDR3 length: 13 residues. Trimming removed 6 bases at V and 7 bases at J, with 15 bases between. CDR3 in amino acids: CASRFDVVNEAFF. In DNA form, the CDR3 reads TGTGCCAGCAGGTTCGACGTGGTCAATGAAGCTTTCTTT.

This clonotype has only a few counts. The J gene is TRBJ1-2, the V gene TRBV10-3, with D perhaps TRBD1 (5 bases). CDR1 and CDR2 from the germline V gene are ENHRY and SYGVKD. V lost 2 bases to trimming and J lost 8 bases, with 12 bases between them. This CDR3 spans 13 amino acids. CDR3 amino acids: CAISEPGPGGYTF. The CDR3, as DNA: TGTGCCATCAGTGAGCCCGGACCAGGGGGCTACACCTTC.

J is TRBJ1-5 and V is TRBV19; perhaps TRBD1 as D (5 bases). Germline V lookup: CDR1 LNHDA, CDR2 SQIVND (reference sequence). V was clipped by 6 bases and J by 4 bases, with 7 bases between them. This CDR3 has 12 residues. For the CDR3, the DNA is TGTGCCAGTAGGGACAAGAATCAGCCCCAGCATTTT. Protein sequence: CASRDKNQPQHF.

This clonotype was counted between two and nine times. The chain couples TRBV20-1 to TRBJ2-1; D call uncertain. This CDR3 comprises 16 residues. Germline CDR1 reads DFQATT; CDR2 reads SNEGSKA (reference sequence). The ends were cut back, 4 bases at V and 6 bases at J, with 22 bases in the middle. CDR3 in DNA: TGCAGTGCTACCACGAGGCCCCATGGCCGGCCCAATGAGCAGTTCTTC. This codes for CSATTRPHGRPNEQFF.

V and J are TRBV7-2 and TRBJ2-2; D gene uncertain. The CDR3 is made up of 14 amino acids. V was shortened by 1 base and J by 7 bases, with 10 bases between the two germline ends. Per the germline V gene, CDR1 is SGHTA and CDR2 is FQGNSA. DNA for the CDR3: TGTGCCAGCAGCTTAGAGGCAGCTGGCGGGGAGCTGTTTTTT. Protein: CASSLEAAGGELFF. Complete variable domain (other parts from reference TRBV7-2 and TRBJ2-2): GAGVSQSPSNKVTEKGKDVELRCDPISGHTALYWYRQSLGQGLEFLIYFQGNSAPDKSGLPSDRFSAERTGGSVSTLTIQRTQQEDSAVYLCASSLEAAGGELFFGEGSRLTVL.

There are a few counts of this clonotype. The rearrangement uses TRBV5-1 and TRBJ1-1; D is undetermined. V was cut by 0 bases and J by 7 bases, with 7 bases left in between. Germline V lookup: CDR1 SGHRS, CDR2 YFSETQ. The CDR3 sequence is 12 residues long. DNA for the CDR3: TGCGCCAGCAGCTTGGTCGGTGTTGAAGCTTTCTTT. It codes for CASSLVGVEAFF.

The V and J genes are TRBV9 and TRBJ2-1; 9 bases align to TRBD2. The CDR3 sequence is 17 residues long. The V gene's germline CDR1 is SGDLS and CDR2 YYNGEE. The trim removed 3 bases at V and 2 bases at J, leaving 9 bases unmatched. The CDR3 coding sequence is TGTGCCAGCAGCGCCCCTGTCAGCGGGGGGACCTACAATGAGCAGTTCTTC. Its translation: CASSAPVSGGTYNEQFF.

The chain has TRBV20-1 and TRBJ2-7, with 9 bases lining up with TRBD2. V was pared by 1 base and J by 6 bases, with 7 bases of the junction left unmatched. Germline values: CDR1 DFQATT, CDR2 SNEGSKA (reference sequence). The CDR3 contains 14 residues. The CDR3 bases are TGCAGTGCTAGAGCTAGCGGGACGGGGATCGAGCAGTACTTC. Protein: CSARASGTGIEQYF.

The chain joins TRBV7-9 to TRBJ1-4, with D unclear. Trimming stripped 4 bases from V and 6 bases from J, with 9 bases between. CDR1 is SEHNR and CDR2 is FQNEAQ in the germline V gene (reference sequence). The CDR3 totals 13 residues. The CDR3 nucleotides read TGTGCCAGCAGCTCCGACCCGCATGAAAAACTGTTTTTT. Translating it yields CASSSDPHEKLFF.

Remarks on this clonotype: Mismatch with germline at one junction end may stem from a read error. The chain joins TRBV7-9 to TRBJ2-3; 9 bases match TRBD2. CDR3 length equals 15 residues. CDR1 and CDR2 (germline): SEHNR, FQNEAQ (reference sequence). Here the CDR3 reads CASTLAGAGTDTQYF. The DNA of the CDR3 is TGTGCCAGCACCTTAGCGGGGGCAGGAACAGATACGCAGTATTTT. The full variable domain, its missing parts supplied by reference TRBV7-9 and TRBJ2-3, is DTGVSQNPRHKITKRGQNVTFRCDPISEHNRLYWYRQTLGQGPEFLTYFQNEAQLEKSRLLSDRFSAERPKGSFSTLEIQRTEQGDSAMYLCASTLAGAGTDTQYFGPGTRLTVL.

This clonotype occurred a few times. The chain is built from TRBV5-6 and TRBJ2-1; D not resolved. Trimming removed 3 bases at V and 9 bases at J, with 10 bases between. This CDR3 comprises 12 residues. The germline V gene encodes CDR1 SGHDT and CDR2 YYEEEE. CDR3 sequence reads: CASSSSDAEQFF. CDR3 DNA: TGTGCCAGCAGCTCGTCGGATGCTGAGCAGTTCTTC.

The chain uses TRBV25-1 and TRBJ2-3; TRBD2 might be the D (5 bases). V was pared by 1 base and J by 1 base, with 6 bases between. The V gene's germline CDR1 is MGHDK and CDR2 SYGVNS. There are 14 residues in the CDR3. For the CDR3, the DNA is TGTGCCAGCAGTGAATGGGGAGGCACAGATACGCAGTATTTT. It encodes CASSEWGGTDTQYF.

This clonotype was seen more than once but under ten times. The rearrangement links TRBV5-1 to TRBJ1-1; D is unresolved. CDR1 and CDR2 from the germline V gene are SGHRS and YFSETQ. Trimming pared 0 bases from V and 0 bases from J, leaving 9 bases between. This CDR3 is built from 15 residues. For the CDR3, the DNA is TGCGCCAGCAGCTTGGCCAGGCTCATGAACACTGAAGCTTTCTTT. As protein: CASSLARLMNTEAFF.

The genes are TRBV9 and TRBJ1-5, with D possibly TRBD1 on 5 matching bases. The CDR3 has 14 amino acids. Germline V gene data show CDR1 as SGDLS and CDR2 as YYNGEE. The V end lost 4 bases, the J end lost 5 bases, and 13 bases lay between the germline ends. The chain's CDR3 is CASSLMDKHQPQHF. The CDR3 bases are TGTGCCAGCAGCTTGATGGACAAGCATCAGCCCCAGCATTTT.